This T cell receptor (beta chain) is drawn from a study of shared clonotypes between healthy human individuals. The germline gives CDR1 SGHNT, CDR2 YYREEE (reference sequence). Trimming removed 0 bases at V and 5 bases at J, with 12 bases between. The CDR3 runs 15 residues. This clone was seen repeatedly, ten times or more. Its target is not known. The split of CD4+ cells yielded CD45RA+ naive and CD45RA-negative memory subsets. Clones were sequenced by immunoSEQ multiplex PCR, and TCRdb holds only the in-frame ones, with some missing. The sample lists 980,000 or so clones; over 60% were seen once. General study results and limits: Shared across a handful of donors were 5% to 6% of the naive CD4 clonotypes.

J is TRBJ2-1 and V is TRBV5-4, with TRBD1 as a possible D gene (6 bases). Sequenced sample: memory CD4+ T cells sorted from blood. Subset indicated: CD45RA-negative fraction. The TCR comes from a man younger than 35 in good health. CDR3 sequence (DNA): TGTGCCAGCAGCTTGGGTGGGGGCTATAACAATGAGCAGTTCTTC. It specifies CASSLGGGYNNEQFF.